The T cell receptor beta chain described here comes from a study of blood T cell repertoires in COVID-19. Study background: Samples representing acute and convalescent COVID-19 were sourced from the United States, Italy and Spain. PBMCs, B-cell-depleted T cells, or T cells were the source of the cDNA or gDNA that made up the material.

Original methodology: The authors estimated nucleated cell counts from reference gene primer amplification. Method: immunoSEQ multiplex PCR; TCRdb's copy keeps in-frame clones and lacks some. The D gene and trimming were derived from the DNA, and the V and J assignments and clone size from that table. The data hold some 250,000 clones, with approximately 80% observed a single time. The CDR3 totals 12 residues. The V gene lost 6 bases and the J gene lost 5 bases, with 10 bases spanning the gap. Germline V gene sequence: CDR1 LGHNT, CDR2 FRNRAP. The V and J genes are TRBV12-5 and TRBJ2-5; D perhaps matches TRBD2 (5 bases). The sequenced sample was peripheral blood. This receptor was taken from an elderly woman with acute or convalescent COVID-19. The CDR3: CASGPGSETQYF. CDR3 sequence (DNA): TGTGCTAGTGGCCCTGGGAGCGAGACCCAGTACTTC.